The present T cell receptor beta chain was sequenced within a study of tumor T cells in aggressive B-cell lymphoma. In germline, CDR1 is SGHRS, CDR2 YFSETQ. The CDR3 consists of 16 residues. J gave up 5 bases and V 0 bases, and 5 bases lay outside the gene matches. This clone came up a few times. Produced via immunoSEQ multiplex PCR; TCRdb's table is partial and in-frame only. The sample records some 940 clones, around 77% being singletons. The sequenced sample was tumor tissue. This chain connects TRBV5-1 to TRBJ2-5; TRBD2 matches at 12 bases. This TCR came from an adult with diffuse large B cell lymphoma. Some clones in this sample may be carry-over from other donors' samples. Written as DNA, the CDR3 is TGCGCCAGCAGCTTGGCGCTAGCGGGGGGGCACGAGACCCAGTACTTC. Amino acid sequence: CASSLALAGGHETQYF.